One TCR beta chain is described in this entry. Its antigen remains unidentified. The table came from immunoSEQ multiplex PCR; TCRdb's copy has only in-frame clones and leaves some out. This table has approximately 190,000 clones, approximately 82% appearing once. V gave up 5 bases and J gave up 7 bases, with 10 bases separating them. The CDR3 contains 12 residues. Germline values: CDR1 LNHDA, CDR2 SQIVND (reference sequence). This specimen comes from a study of cytomegalovirus exposure and HLA in healthy donors. In the study overall: The roughly 130 validation repertoires were reported in a later analysis to have been generated on the same platform as the approximately 700 first-cohort repertoires.

Study-wide findings and caveats: The tendency of first-cohort TCR clusters to co-occur in the approximately 110 validation repertoires was the finding of a later analysis.

The sequenced sample consisted of PBMCs. The V and J genes are TRBV19 and TRBJ2-3; D gene uncertain. The receptor comes from a woman aged 30 to 39 in good health and CMV-seropositive. As DNA, the CDR3 is TGTGCCAGTAGTCAGGTGTCAAATACGCAGTATTTT. Amino acid sequence: CASSQVSNTQYF.